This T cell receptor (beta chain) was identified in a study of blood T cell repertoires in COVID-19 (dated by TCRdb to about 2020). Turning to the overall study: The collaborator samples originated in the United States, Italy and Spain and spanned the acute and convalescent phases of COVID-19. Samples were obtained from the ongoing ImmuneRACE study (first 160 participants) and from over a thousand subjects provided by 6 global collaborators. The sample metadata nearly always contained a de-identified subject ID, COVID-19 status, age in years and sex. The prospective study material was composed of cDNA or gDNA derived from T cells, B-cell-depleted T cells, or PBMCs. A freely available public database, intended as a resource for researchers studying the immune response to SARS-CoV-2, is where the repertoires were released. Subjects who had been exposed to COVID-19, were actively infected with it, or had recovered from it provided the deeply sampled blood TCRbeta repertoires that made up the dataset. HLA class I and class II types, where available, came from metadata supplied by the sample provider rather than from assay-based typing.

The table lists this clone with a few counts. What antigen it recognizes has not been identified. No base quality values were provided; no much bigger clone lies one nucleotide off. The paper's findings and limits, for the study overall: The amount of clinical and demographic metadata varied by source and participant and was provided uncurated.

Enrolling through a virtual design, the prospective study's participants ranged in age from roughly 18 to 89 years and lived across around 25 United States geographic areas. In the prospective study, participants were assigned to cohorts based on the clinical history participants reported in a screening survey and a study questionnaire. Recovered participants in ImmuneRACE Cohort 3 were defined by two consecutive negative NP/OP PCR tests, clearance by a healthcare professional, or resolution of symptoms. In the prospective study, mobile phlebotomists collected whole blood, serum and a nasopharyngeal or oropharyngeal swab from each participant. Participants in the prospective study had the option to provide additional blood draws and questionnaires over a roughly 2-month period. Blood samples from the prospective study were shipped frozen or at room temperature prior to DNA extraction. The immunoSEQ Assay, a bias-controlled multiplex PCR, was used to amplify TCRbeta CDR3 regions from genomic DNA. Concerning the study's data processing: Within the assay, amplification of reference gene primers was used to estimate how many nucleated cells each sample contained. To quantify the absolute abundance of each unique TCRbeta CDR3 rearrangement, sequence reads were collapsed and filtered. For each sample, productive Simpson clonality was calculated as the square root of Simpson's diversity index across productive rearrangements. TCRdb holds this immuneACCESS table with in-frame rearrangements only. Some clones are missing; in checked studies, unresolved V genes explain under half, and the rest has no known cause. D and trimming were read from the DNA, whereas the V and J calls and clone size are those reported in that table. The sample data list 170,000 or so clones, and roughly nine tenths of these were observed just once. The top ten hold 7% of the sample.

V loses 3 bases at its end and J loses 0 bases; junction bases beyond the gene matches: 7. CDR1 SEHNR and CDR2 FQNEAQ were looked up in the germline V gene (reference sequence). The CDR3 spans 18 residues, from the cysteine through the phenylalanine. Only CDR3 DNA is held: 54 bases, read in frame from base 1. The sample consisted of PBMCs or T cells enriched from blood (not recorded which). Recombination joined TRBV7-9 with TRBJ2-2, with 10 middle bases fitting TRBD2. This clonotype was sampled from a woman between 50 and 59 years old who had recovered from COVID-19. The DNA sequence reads TGTGCCAGCAGCTTGAGGCTAGCGGGGGCCGCGAACACCGGGGAGCTGTTTTTT. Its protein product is CASSLRLAGAANTGELFF. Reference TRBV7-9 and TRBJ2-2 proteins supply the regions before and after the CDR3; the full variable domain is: DTGVSQNPRHKITKRGQNVTFRCDPISEHNRLYWYRQTLGQGPEFLTYFQNEAQLEKSRLLSDRFSAERPKGSFSTLEIQRTEQGDSAMYLCASSLRLAGAANTGELFFGEGSRLTVL.